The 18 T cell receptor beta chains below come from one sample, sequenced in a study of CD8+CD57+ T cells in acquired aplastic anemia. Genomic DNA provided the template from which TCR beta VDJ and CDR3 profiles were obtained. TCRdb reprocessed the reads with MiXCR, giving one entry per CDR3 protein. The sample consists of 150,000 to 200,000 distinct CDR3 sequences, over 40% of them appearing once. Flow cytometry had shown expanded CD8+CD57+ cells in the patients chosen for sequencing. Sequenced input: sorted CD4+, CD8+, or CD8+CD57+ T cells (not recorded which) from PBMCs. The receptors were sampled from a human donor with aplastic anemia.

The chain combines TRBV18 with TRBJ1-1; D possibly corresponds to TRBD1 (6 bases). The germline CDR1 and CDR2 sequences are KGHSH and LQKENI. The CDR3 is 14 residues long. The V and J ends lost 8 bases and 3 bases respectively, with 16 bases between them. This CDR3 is CASTPGHTDTEAFF. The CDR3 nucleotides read TGTGCCAGCACTCCGGGACATACTGACACTGAAGCTTTCTTT.

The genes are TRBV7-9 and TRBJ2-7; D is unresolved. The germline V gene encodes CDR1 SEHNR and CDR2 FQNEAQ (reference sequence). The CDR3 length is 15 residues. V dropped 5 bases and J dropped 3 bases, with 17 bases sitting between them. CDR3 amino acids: CASSNTITGSYEQYF. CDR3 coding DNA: TGTGCCAGCAGCAATACTATAACTGGAAGCTACGAGCAGTACTTC.

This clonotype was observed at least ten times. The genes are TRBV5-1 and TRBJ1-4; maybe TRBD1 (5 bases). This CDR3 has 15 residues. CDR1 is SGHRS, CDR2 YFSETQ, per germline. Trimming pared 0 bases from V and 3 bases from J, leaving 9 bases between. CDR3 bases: TGCGCCAGCAGCTTGGAGTCGGGGCCTAATGAAAAACTGTTTTTT. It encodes CASSLESGPNEKLFF.

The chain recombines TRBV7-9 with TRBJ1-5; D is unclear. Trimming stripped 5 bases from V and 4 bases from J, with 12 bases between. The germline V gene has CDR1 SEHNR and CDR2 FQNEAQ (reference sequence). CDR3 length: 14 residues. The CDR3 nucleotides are TGTGCCAGCAGCAAAAGACCGACTAATCAGCCCCAGCATTTT. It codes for CASSKRPTNQPQHF.

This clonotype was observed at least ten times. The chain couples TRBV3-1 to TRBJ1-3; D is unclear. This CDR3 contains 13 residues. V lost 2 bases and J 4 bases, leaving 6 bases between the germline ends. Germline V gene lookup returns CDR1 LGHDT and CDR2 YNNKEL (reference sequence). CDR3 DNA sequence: TGTGCCAGCAGCCAACTGACAGGAAACACCATATATTTT. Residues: CASSQLTGNTIYF. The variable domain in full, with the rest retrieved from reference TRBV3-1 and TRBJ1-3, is DTAVSQTPKYLVTQMGNDKSIKCEQNLGHDTMYWYKQDSKKFLKIMFSYNNKELIINETVPNRFSPKSPDKAHLNLHINSLELGDSAVYFCASSQLTGNTIYFGEGSWLTVV.

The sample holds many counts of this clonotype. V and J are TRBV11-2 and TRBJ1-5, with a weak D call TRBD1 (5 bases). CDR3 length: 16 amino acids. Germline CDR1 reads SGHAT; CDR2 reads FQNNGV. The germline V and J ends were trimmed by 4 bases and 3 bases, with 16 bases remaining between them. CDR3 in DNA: TGTGCCAGCAGCTCCGCGTCGACAGCCTACAATCAGCCCCAGCATTTT. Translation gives CASSSASTAYNQPQHF.

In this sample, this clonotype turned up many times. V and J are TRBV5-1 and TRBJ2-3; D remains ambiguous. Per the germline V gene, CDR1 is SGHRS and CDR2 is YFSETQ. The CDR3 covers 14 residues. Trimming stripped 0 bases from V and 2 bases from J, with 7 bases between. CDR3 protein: CASSLGHNTDTQYF. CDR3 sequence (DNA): TGCGCCAGCAGCTTGGGACATAACACAGATACGCAGTATTTT.

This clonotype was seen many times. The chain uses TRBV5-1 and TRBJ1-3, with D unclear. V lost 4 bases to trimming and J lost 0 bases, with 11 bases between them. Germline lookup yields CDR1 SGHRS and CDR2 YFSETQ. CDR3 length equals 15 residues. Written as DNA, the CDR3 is TGCGCCAGCAGCCCCGGATGGGACTCTGGAAACACCATATATTTT. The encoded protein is CASSPGWDSGNTIYF.

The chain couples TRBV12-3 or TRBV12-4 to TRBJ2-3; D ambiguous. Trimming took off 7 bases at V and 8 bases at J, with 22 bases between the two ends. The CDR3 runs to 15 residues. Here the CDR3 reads CASTLGFGWGGTQYF. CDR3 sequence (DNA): TGTGCCAGCACCCTAGGGTTTGGGTGGGGTGGTACGCAGTATTTT.

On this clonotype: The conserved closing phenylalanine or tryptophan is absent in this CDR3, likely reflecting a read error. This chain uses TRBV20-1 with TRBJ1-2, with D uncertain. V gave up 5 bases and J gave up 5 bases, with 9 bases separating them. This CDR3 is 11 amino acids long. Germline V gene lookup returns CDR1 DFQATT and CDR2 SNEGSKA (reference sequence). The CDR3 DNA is TGCAGTGCTGCCGAATTATATGGCTACACCCTC. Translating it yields CSAAELYGYTL.

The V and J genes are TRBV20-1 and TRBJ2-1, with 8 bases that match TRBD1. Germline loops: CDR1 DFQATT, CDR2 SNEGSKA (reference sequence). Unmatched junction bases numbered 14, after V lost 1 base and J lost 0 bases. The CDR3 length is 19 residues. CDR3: CSARVGQGAGGSSYNEQFF. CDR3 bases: TGCAGTGCTAGAGTAGGGCAGGGGGCAGGGGGGAGCTCCTACAATGAGCAGTTCTTC.

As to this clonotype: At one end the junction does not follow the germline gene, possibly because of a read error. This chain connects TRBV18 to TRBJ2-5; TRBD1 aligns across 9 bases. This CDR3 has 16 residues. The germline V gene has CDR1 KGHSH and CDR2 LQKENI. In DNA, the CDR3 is TGTGCCATCTCACCCCTGGACAGGGGACCTCAAGAGACCCAGTACTTC. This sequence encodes CAISPLDRGPQETQYF.

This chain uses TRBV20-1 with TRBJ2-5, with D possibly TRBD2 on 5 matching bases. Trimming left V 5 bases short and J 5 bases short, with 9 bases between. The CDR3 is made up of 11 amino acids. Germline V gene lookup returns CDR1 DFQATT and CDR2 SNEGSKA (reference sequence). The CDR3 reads CSAGLGETQYF. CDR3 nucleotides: TGCAGTGCTGGACTGGGGGAGACCCAGTACTTC.

The CDR3 DNA follows: TGTGCCAGCAGCTTAGGTTTTGATGGGAGTCAAGAGACCCAGTACTTC. Translated: CASSLGFDGSQETQYF. The V gene is TRBV7-2, the J gene TRBJ2-5; possibly TRBD2 for D (5 bases). Germline values: CDR1 SGHTA, CDR2 FQGNSA. The V end was cut by 1 base, the J end by 2 bases, with 14 bases between. This CDR3 region has 16 residues. The entire variable domain, with the rest obtained from reference TRBV7-2 and TRBJ2-5, is as follows: GAGVSQSPSNKVTEKGKDVELRCDPISGHTALYWYRQSLGQGLEFLIYFQGNSAPDKSGLPSDRFSAERTGGSVSTLTIQRTQQEDSAVYLCASSLGFDGSQETQYFGPGTRLLVL.

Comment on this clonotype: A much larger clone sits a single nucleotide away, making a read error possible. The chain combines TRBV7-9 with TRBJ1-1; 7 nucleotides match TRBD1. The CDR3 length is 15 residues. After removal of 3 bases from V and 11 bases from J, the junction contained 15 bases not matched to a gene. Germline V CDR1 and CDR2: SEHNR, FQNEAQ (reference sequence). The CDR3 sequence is CASSLQGTARGDAFF. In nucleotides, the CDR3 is TGTGCCAGCAGCTTGCAGGGGACAGCGCGGGGTGATGCTTTCTTT.

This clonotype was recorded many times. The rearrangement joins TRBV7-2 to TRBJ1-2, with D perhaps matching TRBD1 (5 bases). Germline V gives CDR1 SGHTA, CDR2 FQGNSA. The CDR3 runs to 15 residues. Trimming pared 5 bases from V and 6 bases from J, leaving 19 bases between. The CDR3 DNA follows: TGTGCCAGCAGCACGAATTTCAGGGACCGCGATGGCTACACCTTC. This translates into CASSTNFRDRDGYTF.

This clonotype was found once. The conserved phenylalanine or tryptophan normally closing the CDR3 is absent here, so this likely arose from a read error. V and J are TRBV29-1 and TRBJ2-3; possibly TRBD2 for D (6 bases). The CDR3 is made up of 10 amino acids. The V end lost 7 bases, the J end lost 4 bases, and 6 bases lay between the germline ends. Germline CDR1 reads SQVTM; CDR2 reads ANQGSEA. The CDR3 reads CSGRADTQYL. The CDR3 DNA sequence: TGCAGCGGGAGGGCAGATACGCAGTATCTT.

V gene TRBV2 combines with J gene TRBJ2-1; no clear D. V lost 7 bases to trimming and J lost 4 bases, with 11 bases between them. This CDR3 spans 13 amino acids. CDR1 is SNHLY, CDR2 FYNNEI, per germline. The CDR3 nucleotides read TGTGCCAGCATGGGCCCCGAATACAATGAGCAGTTCTTC. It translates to CASMGPEYNEQFF.